This record covers a single TCR beta chain. This clonotype was seen just once. Its antigen is unknown. Within one base of it there is no much larger clone, and no base qualities were kept. Support from one read is weak. Library generation was performed with RT-PCR. The sequencer was an Illumina HiSeq 2500. In-frame beta chains were kept once TCRdb had trimmed the public reads at Q25 with fastp and called clones with MiXCR. Rows merge per CDR3 protein into single entries with the most common DNA and genes. The sample table records about 540,000 distinct CDR3 sequences; roughly 23% of these occur just once. The ten largest clonotypes hold about 3% of the sample. The sample belongs to a study of response to subunit inactivated influenza vaccine (dated 2018 in TCRdb). Some background on the complete study: The study used deep quantitative T cell receptor repertoire profiling to track responses to a trivalent subunit inactivated influenza vaccine.

Overall results and qualifications from the work: It was suggested by the authors that each seasonal influenza vaccination may recruit only a limited number of new T cells.

Here V drops 3 bases and J drops 5 bases, and the junction holds 5 bases not matched to any gene. The germline V gene specifies ENHRY as CDR1 and SYGVKD as CDR2. Its CDR3 holds 14 amino acids, cysteine through phenylalanine. The entry retains the CDR3 DNA only, 42 bases that are in frame from base 1. These same data were also listed under a study on T cells expressing NK-cell markers. As that second study puts it: The TCR beta cDNA libraries were made using 5'RACE template switching, a step that added both a universal primer site and unique molecular identifiers. Three sorted T-cell subsets (CD3+CD56+NKG2C+, CD3+CD56+NKG2C- and CD3+CD56-NKG2C+) from 7 to 9 donors had their TCR beta-chain repertoires profiled. Among the eight sequenced donors, seven were HCMV-seropositive and one was HCMV-seronegative. In several experiments an anti-gammadeltaTCR antibody was added to restrict sorting to alphabetaTCR-expressing T cells. For 5 or 6 donors, the dominant CD3+CD56+NKG2C+ clonotypes were among the top 10 CD8+ clonotypes and accounted for roughly 1.0-8% of CD8+ T cells. Those dominant clonotypes were again the most abundant among CD3+CD56-NKG2C+ cells in a handful of donors, at about 28.3-65%. It remained unclear whether the expanded NKG2C-expressing T cell clones were specific for HCMV antigens. All eight donors whose samples were sequenced were randomly selected healthy volunteers, three of them men and five women. To determine HCMV serostatus, a commercial ELISA kit was used to detect HCMV-specific IgG in serum. Ficoll density gradient centrifugation was used to isolate peripheral blood mononuclear cells from blood. CD4+ and CD8+ T cells were isolated from PBMC by magnetic immunoseparation with Miltenyi isolation kits. cDNA synthesis was primed from the TCR beta constant segment and was followed by two successive PCR amplification steps. Libraries were sequenced as 2 x 150 bp reads on Illumina HiSeq 2000/2500, MiSeq or NextSeq. Reads were demultiplexed and grouped by UMI with MIGEC, and clonotypes were assembled and quantified with MiTCR. To exclude erroneous sequences, only TCR cDNA sequences supported by at least two reads were retained. The tcR package was used for downstream repertoire analysis, and clonotypes were matched across fractions by CDR3 nucleotide sequence plus V segment. VDJmatch was used to annotate antigen specificity against VDJdb, with one amino acid substitution allowed in CDR3.

Source: CD4+ T cells sorted from PBMCs, taken 11 to 12 days after vaccination. The receptor chain draws on TRBV10-3 and TRBJ2-5, with 8 bases matching TRBD1. The receptor comes from a man in his forties or fifties who received an inactivated influenza vaccine. Donor details come from another sample of the same person, matched by shared clones. Here is the DNA: TGTGCCATCAGTGAAGACAGGGGATGGGAGACCCAGTACTTC. The translation is CAISEDRGWETQYF.